This T cell receptor (beta chain) was sequenced in a study of CD8+CD57+ T cells in acquired aplastic anemia. This clonotype was found many times. Between the trimmed V and J ends, which lost 3 bases and 3 bases, there was a span of 12 bases. This CDR3 comprises 14 residues. CDR1 and CDR2 (germline): DFQATT, SNEGSKA (reference sequence). The patients chosen for sequencing had shown expansion of CD8+CD57+ cells (detected by flow cytometry). Genomic DNA, the template, was used for profiling of the TCR beta VDJ and CDR3. TCRdb redid the calling of the reads with MiXCR, one entry per CDR3 protein. The data contain approximately 200,000 distinct CDR3 sequences, about half of them singletons.

This TCR came from a human donor with aplastic anemia. The sample consisted of sorted CD4+, CD8+, or CD8+CD57+ T cells (not recorded which) from PBMCs. This chain links TRBV20-1 with TRBJ1-5, with D unclear. Written as DNA, the CDR3 is TGCAGTGCTAGGGGCCAATTTCTCAATCAGCCCCAGCATTTT. This gives the protein CSARGQFLNQPQHF.